This TCR beta chain was observed in a study of blood T cell repertoires in COVID-19. Study as a whole: The study drew acute and convalescent COVID-19 samples from the United States, Italy and Spain. From T cells, B-cell-depleted T cells, or PBMCs came the material, which was cDNA or gDNA.

Original processing notes: Cell counts per sample came from amplifying reference gene primers. Using immunoSEQ multiplex PCR, the repertoire was profiled, and TCRdb retains in-frame clones only, with some absent. That table furnishes V, J and clone size, whereas the DNA furnished D and trimming. This sample carries 70,000 or so clones, 80% to 90% of them seen once, and the ten largest clones take roughly 6.2%. Per the germline V gene, CDR1 is MNHEY and CDR2 is SMNVEV (reference sequence). This CDR3 has 14 amino acids. V shed 4 bases and J 0 bases; nucleotides not matched to a gene: 3. The J gene is TRBJ2-7, the V gene TRBV27; TRBD1 aligns across 7 bases. The sequencing sample was made of peripheral blood. The sequence derives from a woman older than 75 with active COVID-19. In DNA form, the CDR3 reads TGTGCCAGCAGTTGGGGGACAGACTCCTACGAGCAGTACTTC. It is translated as CASSWGTDSYEQYF.